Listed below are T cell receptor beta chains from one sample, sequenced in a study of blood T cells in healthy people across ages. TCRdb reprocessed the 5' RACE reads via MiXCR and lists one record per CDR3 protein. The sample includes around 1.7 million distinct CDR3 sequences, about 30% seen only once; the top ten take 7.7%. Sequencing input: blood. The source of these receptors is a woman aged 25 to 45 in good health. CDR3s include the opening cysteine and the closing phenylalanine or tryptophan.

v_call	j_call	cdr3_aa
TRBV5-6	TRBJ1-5	CASSLAVSPRVSNQPQHF
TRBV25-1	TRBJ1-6	CASSERQARANSPLHF
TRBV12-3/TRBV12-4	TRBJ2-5	CASSSTAGHQEQYF
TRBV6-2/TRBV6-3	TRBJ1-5	CASSHGQNNQPQHF
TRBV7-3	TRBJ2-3	CASSPGLAGVDTQYF
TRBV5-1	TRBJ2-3	CASSSKTGVLTDTQYF
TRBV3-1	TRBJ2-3	CASSQDPLAADTQYF
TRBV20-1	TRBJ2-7	CSAARDIVYEQYF
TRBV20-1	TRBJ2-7	CSARDGDPYEQYF
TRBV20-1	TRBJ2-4	CSASRQDKNIQYF
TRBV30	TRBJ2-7	CAWRVFGKPYEQYF
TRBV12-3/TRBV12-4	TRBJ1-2	CASSRQGGQRGYGYTF
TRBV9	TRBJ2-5	CASSVAQAMGEQYF
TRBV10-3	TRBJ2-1	CALGLGRNEQFF
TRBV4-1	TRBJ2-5	CVSSQDRDREVGETQYF
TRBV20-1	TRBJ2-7	CSAENRGLAGGYEQYF
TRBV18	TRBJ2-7	CASSPPGRGSYEQYF
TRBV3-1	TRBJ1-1	CASSSPGQEAFF
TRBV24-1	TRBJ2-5	CATSGGLQETQYF
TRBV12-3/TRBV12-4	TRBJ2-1	CATTGYGREQFF
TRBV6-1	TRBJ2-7	CASSEGGINLYEQYF
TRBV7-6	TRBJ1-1	CASSPWRDSSVWAFF
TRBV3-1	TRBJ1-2	CASSQDPSNYGYTF
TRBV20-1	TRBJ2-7	CSAPSRTNEQYF
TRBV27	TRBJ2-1	CASSTSGTWAGNEQFF
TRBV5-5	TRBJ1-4	CASSLDGEKKLFF
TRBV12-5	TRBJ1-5	CASGSALGQRYGSYQPQHF
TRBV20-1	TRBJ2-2	CSASPPPGTGKNTGELFF
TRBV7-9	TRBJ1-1	CASSDGGTGGFGNTEAFF